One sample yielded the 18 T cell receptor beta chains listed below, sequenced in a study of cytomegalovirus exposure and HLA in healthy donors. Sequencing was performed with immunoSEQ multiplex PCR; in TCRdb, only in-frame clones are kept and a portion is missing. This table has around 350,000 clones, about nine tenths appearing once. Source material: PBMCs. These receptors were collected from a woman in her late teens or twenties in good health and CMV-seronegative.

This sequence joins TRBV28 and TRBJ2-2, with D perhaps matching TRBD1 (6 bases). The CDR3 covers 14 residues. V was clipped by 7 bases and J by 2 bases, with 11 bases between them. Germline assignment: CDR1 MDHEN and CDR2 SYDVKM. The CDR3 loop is CASNRVPNTGELFF. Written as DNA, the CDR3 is TGTGCCAGCAACAGGGTTCCAAACACCGGGGAGCTGTTTTTT.

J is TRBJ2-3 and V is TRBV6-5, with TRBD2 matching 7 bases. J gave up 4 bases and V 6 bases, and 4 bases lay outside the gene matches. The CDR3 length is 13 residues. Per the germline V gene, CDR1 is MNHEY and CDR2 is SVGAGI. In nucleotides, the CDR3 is TGTGCCAGCAGAGCGGGGATCGCAGATACGCAGTATTTT. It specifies CASRAGIADTQYF.

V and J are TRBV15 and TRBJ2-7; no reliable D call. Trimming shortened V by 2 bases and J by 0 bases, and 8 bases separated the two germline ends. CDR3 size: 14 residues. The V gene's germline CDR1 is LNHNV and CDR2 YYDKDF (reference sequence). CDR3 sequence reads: CATSRFVSSYEQYF. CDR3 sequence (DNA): TGTGCCACCAGCAGATTCGTTAGCTCCTACGAGCAGTACTTC.

The CDR3 region has the DNA TGCGCCAGCAGCCAAGAGAGGAACACTGAAGCTTTCTTT. Its protein product is CASSQERNTEAFF. The rearrangement uses TRBV4-1 and TRBJ1-1; D not certain. V was shortened by 0 bases and J by 1 base, with 3 bases between the two germline ends. CDR3 length: 13 amino acids. Germline CDR1 MGHRA, CDR2 YSYEKL.

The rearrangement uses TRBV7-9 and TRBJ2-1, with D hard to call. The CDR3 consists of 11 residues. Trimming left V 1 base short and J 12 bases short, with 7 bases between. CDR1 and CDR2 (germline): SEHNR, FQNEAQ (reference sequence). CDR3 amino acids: CASSLDPRQFF. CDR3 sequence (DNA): TGTGCCAGCAGCTTAGATCCCCGGCAGTTCTTC. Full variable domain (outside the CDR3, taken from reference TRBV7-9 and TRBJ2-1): DTGVSQNPRHKITKRGQNVTFRCDPISEHNRLYWYRQTLGQGPEFLTYFQNEAQLEKSRLLSDRFSAERPKGSFSTLEIQRTEQGDSAMYLCASSLDPRQFFGPGTRLTVL.

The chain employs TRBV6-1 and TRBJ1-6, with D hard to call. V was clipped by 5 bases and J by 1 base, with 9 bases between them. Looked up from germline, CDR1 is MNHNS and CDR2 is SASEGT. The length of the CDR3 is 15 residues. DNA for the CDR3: TGTGCCAGCAGTCTAGGGAGATCCTATAATTCACCCCTCCACTTT. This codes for CASSLGRSYNSPLHF.

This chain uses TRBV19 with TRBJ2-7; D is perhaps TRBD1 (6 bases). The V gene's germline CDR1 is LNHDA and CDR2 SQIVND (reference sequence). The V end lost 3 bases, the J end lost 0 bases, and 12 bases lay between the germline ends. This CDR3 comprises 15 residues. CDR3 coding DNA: TGTGCCAGTAGTATCCGACAGGTGAGCTCCTACGAGCAGTACTTC. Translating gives CASSIRQVSSYEQYF.

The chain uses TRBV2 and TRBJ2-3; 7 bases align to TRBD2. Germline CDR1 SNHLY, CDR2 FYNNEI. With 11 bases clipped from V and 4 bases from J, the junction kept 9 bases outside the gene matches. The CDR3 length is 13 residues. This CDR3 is CAGLPRGADTQYF. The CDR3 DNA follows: TGTGCCGGGTTGCCTCGGGGGGCAGATACGCAGTATTTT. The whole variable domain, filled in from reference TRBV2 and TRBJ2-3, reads EPEVTQTPSHQVTQMGQEVILRCVPISNHLYFYWYRQILGQKVEFLVSFYNNEISEKSEIFDDQFSVERPDGSNFTLKIRSTKLEDSAMYFCAGLPRGADTQYFGPGTRLTVL.

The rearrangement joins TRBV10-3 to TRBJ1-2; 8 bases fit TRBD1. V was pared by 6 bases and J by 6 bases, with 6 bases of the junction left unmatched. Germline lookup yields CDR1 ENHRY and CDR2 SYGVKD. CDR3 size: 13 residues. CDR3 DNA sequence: TGTGCCATCAGCGGACAGGGTTATCATGGCTACACCTTC. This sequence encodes CAISGQGYHGYTF.

The CDR3 reads CASSKTSGSTDTQYF. In DNA, the CDR3 is TGTGCCAGCAGTAAGACTAGCGGGAGTACAGATACGCAGTATTTT. V is TRBV6-4 and J is TRBJ2-3; 12 bases align to TRBD2. J was trimmed by 3 bases and V by 5 bases; bases with no gene match: 3. The CDR3 has 15 amino acids. In germline, CDR1 is MRHNA, CDR2 SNTAGT.

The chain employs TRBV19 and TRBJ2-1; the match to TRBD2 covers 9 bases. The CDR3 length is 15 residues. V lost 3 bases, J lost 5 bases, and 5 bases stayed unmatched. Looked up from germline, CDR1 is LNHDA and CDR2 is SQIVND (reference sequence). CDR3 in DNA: TGTGCCAGTAGTATTGGGCTAGCGGGGAACAATGAGCAGTTCTTC. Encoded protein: CASSIGLAGNNEQFF. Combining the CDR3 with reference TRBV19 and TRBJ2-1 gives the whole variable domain DGGITQSPKYLFRKEGQNVTLSCEQNLNHDAMYWYRQDPGQGLRLIYYSQIVNDFQKGDIAEGYSVSREKKESFPLTVTSAQKNPTAFYLCASSIGLAGNNEQFFGPGTRLTVL.

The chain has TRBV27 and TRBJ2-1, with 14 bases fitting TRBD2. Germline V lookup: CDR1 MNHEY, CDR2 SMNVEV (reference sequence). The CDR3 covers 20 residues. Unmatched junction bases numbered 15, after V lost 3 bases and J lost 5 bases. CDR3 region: CASSLVSGLAGVRHHNEQFF. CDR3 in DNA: TGTGCCAGCAGTTTGGTGTCGGGACTAGCGGGAGTACGACACCACAATGAGCAGTTCTTC.

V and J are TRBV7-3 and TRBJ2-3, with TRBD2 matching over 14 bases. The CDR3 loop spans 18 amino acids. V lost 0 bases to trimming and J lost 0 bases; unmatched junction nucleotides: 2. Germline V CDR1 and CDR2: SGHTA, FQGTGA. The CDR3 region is CASSLTGTSGSSTDTQYF. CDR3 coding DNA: TGTGCCAGCAGCTTAACCGGGACTAGCGGGAGTAGCACAGATACGCAGTATTTT.

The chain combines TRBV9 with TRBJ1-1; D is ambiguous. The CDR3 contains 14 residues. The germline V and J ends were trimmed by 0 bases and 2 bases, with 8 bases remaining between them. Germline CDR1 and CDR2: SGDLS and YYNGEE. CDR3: CASSVATENTEAFF. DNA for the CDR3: TGTGCCAGCAGCGTAGCCACAGAAAACACTGAAGCTTTCTTT.

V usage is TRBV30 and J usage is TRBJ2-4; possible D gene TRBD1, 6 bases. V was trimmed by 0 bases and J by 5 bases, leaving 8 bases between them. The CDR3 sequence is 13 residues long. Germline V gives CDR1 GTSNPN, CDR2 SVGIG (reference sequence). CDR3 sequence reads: CAWSVKGENIQYF. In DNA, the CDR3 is TGTGCCTGGAGTGTAAAGGGGGAAAACATTCAGTACTTC.

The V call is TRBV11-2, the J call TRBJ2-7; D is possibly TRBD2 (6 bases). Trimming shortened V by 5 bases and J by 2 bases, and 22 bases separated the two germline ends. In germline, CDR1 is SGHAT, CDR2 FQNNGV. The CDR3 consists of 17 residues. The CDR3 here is CASSQGGAGGRTYEQYF. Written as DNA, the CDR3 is TGTGCCAGCAGCCAGGGAGGTGCGGGCGGACGAACCTACGAGCAGTACTTC.

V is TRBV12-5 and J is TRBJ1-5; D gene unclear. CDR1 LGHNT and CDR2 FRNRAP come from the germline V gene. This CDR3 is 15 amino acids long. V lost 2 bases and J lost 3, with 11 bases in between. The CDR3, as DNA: TGTGCTAGTGGTTTGCCGGCGCGGGACAATCAGCCCCAGCATTTT. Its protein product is CASGLPARDNQPQHF.

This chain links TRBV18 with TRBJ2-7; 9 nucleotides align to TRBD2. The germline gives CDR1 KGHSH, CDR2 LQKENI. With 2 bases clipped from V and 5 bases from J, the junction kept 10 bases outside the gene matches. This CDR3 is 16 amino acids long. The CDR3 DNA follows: TGTGCCAGCTCACCATCTGCGGGAGGGCAGTCCCACGAGCAGTACTTC. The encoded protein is CASSPSAGGQSHEQYF. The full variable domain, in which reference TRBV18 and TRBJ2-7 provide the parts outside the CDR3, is NAGVMQNPRHLVRRRGQEARLRCSPMKGHSHVYWYRQLPEEGLKFMVYLQKENIIDESGMPKERFSAEFPKEGPSILRIQQVVRGDSAAYFCASSPSAGGQSHEQYFGPGTRLTVT.